Listed here are 28 T cell receptor beta chains from one sample, sequenced in a study of neoadjuvant nivolumab and ipilimumab in lung cancer. Sequencing used immunoSEQ multiplex PCR; TCRdb keeps in-frame clones, though not all of them. This sample yields more than 7,500 clones, of which about four fifths are seen a single time; about 3.3% belongs to the top ten. The input for sequencing was peripheral blood, taken before neoadjuvant nivolumab, alone or with ipilimumab. The source of these receptors is an adult with non-small cell lung cancer.

This chain links TRBV6-8 with TRBJ1-3; D gene uncertain. Per the germline V gene, CDR1 is MNHGY and CDR2 is SAAAGT. CDR3 length: 11 residues. The V and J ends lost 10 bases and 8 bases respectively, with 12 bases between them. As DNA, the CDR3 is TGTGCCACCTCACCGATGGACACCATATATTTT. As protein: CATSPMDTIYF.

This chain links TRBV5-4 with TRBJ2-3, with 9 bases that match TRBD1. The CDR3 runs to 17 residues. Unmatched junction bases numbered 5, after V lost 0 bases and J lost 0 bases. The V gene's germline CDR1 is SGHNT and CDR2 YYREEE (reference sequence). The CDR3 DNA reads TGTGCCAGCAGCTTGGCTATGACAGGGGGGAGCACAGATACGCAGTATTTT. Translating gives CASSLAMTGGSTDTQYF.

V gene TRBV6-1 combines with J gene TRBJ1-1, with 7 bases identical to TRBD1. Germline CDR1 reads MNHNS; CDR2 reads SASEGT. V lost 8 bases to trimming and J lost 4 bases; unmatched junction nucleotides: 7. This CDR3 region has 13 residues. The CDR3 DNA follows: TGTGCCAGCGCCATGACAGGGAGCACTGAAGCTTTCTTT. It specifies CASAMTGSTEAFF.

Here the CDR3 DNA reads TGTGCCAGCAGCGTAGGACTAGGAGGTACAGATACGCAGTATTTT. It is translated as CASSVGLGGTDTQYF. This rearrangement joins TRBV7-3 to TRBJ2-3; 7 bases map to TRBD2. This CDR3 region has 15 residues. Looked up from germline, CDR1 is SGHTA and CDR2 is FQGTGA. V shed 5 bases, J shed 3 bases, and the junction held 8 bases outside the gene matches.

The chain recombines TRBV12-5 with TRBJ2-3; 7 bases match TRBD2. Losses at the gene ends were 0 bases for V and 0 bases for J; bases not matched to a gene: 9. Germline CDR1 and CDR2: LGHNT and FRNRAP. CDR3 length: 18 residues. This chain's CDR3 is CASGLVRDGTTSTDTQYF. The CDR3 nucleotides read TGTGCTAGTGGTTTGGTAAGGGATGGGACTACTAGCACAGATACGCAGTATTTT.

This chain links TRBV18 with TRBJ2-5; TRBD1 matches 7 bases. The CDR3 is 14 residues long. Germline CDR1 is KGHSH and CDR2 is LQKENI. V gave up 4 bases and J gave up 5 bases; unmatched junction bases: 7. The CDR3 bases are TGTGCCAGCTCACTAAACCGGGACAGTGAGACCCAGTACTTC. Encoded protein: CASSLNRDSETQYF.

The genes are TRBV6-1 and TRBJ1-2; 8 bases line up with TRBD1. This CDR3 is built from 14 residues. Looked up from germline, CDR1 is MNHNS and CDR2 is SASEGT. Trimming at V came to 0 bases and at J to 7 bases, leaving 4 bases not matched to a gene. The CDR3 protein is CASSEARTGSGYTF. The CDR3 DNA reads TGTGCCAGCAGTGAAGCAAGGACAGGGTCTGGCTACACCTTC.

For this clone: One junction end disagrees with the germline gene, perhaps due to a read error. The chain couples TRBV5-5 to TRBJ2-1; 16 bases fit TRBD2. The length of the CDR3 is 14 residues. Germline-derived CDR1 and CDR2 are SGHKS and YYEKEE (reference sequence). This CDR3 is CASSSGTSGRASIF. The CDR3 region has the DNA TGTGCCAGCAGCTCCGGGACTAGCGGGAGGGCCTCGATCTTC.

The gene calls are TRBV27 and TRBJ2-1; D is undetermined. CDR1 is MNHEY and CDR2 is SMNVEV in the germline V gene (reference sequence). The CDR3 is 13 amino acids. V lost 6 bases and J 0 bases, leaving 6 bases between the germline ends. The DNA for the CDR3 is TGTGCCAGCAGACGGAACTCCTACAATGAGCAGTTCTTC. It translates to CASRRNSYNEQFF.

This chain uses TRBV2 with TRBJ1-2; TRBD1 is a possible D gene (6 bases). CDR3 size: 11 residues. Germline V gene sequence: CDR1 SNHLY, CDR2 FYNNEI. V gave up 7 bases and J gave up 7 bases, with 10 bases separating them. CDR3: CASTEGGGYTF. CDR3 nucleotide sequence: TGTGCCAGCACCGAGGGGGGTGGCTACACCTTC.

The chain is built from TRBV6-5 and TRBJ2-3; D might be TRBD1 (6 bases). Germline V gene data show CDR1 as MNHEY and CDR2 as SVGAGI. The CDR3 loop spans 13 amino acids. V shed 8 bases and J shed 5 bases, with 14 bases lying between them. CDR3 sequence reads: CASSAGVQDTQYF. The CDR3 DNA reads TGTGCCAGCTCCGCAGGGGTGCAAGATACGCAGTATTTT.

This clone occurred once. V is TRBV6-1 and J is TRBJ1-1; D gene ambiguous. The CDR3 length is 18 residues. Trimming shortened V by 0 bases and J by 3 bases, and 20 bases separated the two germline ends. CDR1 MNHNS and CDR2 SASEGT come from the germline V gene. The CDR3 bases are TGTGCCAGCAGTGAAGCGGTGAGAACATTTCTCCTGGACACTGAAGCTTTCTTT. Translated, it gives CASSEAVRTFLLDTEAFF.

This clone has a single count. The rearrangement joins TRBV7-4 to TRBJ2-2; D may match TRBD1 or TRBD2 (5 bases each). The CDR3 runs to 16 residues. V dropped 1 base and J dropped 7 bases, with 16 bases sitting between them. Looked up from germline, CDR1 is SGHVT and CDR2 is SQSDAQ. The CDR3 spells CASSLGGPGWDGELFF. The CDR3 coding sequence is TGTGCCAGCAGCTTAGGGGGACCCGGATGGGACGGGGAGCTGTTTTTT.

V usage is TRBV28 and J usage is TRBJ1-5; TRBD1 agrees at 7 bases. Germline assignment: CDR1 MDHEN and CDR2 SYDVKM. The CDR3 has 15 residues. With 6 bases clipped from V and 7 bases from J, the junction kept 12 bases outside the gene matches. The CDR3 DNA sequence: TGTGCCAGCAGCATAAGGACAGGTGGGAACCAGCCCCAGCATTTT. It specifies CASSIRTGGNQPQHF.

The CDR3: CASSPPIPLEQFF. The CDR3, as DNA: TGTGCCAGCAGCCCGCCGATCCCGCTGGAACAGTTCTTC. The rearrangement uses TRBV13 and TRBJ2-1; D remains unclear. Germline CDR1 is PRHDT and CDR2 is FYEKMQ (reference sequence). The CDR3 is made up of 13 amino acids. The V end lost 5 bases, the J end lost 13 bases, and 18 bases lay between the germline ends.

The rearrangement uses TRBV5-1 and TRBJ2-4; D is undetermined. The CDR3 is 14 residues long. Trimming pared 5 bases from V and 1 base from J, leaving 10 bases between. The V gene's germline CDR1 is SGHRS and CDR2 YFSETQ. CDR3 in amino acids: CASRSRWAKNIQYF. CDR3 nucleotide sequence: TGCGCCAGCAGGTCGCGGTGGGCCAAAAACATTCAGTACTTC.

The V gene is TRBV5-4, the J gene TRBJ2-7; 13 bases are a match to TRBD2. Per the germline V gene, CDR1 is SGHNT and CDR2 is YYREEE (reference sequence). The trim removed 3 bases at V and 5 bases at J, leaving 5 bases unmatched. CDR3 length equals 15 residues. The CDR3 loop is CASSSGLAGLDEQYF. Written as DNA, the CDR3 is TGTGCCAGCAGCTCGGGACTAGCGGGACTAGACGAGCAGTACTTC.

The genes are TRBV25-1 and TRBJ2-3; 10 bases are a match to TRBD2. The CDR3 is made up of 13 amino acids. CDR1 MGHDK and CDR2 SYGVNS come from the germline V gene. Trimming took 10 bases from V and 3 from J; bases not matched to a gene: 4. CDR3 DNA: TGTGCCACCAGGACTAGCGGAACAGATACGCAGTATTTT. Its protein product is CATRTSGTDTQYF.

The rearrangement joins TRBV7-9 to TRBJ1-6, with 8 bases fitting TRBD1. The germline CDR1 and CDR2 sequences are SEHNR and FQNEAQ (reference sequence). This CDR3 has 16 amino acids. The ends lost 2 bases at V and 9 bases at J; junction bases unmatched: 9. The CDR3 reads CASSLHPTGGGSPLHF. DNA of the CDR3: TGTGCCAGCAGCTTACACCCAACAGGGGGGGGTTCACCCCTCCACTTT.

The chain is built from TRBV6-1 and TRBJ2-7; a weak D match, TRBD1 (6 bases). Trimming removed 1 base from V and 3 bases from J, with 10 bases in between. CDR1 and CDR2 from the germline V gene are MNHNS and SASEGT. This CDR3 has 14 amino acids. CDR3 sequence reads: CASSEVEGDYEQYF. The CDR3 DNA follows: TGTGCCAGCAGTGAAGTAGAGGGGGACTACGAGCAGTACTTC.

The genes are TRBV11-1 and TRBJ2-1; 11 nucleotides agree with TRBD2. Trimming cost V 2 bases and J 9 bases; bases outside gene matches: 9. CDR3 length: 16 amino acids. The germline gives CDR1 SGHAT, CDR2 FQDESV (reference sequence). Written as DNA, the CDR3 is TGTGCCAGCAGCTTACACTTCGGGACTAGCGGCCTTGAGCAGTTCTTC. Its protein is CASSLHFGTSGLEQFF. The variable domain in full, completed from reference TRBV11-1 and TRBJ2-1, reads EAEVAQSPRYKITEKSQAVAFWCDPISGHATLYWYRQILGQGPELLVQFQDESVVDDSQLPKDRFSAERLKGVDSTLKIQPAELGDSAMYLCASSLHFGTSGLEQFFGPGTRLTVL.

The chain employs TRBV5-4 and TRBJ2-5; D tentatively reads TRBD1 or TRBD2 (5 bases each). Germline-derived CDR1 and CDR2 are SGHNT and YYREEE (reference sequence). Trimming cost V 5 bases and J 7 bases, with 21 bases left between them. The CDR3 contains 15 residues. CDR3: CASSIGTQSDGTQYF. DNA of the CDR3: TGTGCCAGCAGTATAGGGACGCAATCCGACGGGACCCAGTACTTC.

The chain employs TRBV7-3 and TRBJ2-1; no firm D call. The germline gives CDR1 SGHTA, CDR2 FQGTGA. The V gene lost 0 bases and the J gene lost 5 bases, with 5 bases spanning the gap. The CDR3 is made up of 13 amino acids. CDR3 protein: CASSLTPHNEQFF. CDR3 nucleotides: TGTGCCAGCAGCTTAACCCCCCACAATGAGCAGTTCTTC.

The rearrangement joins TRBV6-4 to TRBJ1-5, with 7 positions matching TRBD1. CDR3 size: 15 residues. Germline CDR1 MRHNA, CDR2 SNTAGT. V shed 6 bases and J 7 bases; nucleotides not matched to a gene: 12. The CDR3 nucleotides are TGTGCCAGCAGCCTACGGACAGGAATACCCCAGCCCCAGCATTTT. This translates into CASSLRTGIPQPQHF.

The chain combines TRBV10-3 with TRBJ1-1, with D unclear. V lost 5 bases and J 0 bases, leaving 1 base between the germline ends. Per germline, CDR1 ENHRY and CDR2 SYGVKD. The CDR3 runs 11 residues. The CDR3 spells CAISMNTEAFF. The CDR3 DNA reads TGTGCCATCAGTATGAACACTGAAGCTTTCTTT.

This clone was seen only once. The chain is built from TRBV6-1 and TRBJ2-1; 7 nucleotides agree with TRBD1. V was clipped by 4 bases and J by 7 bases; unmatched bases: 10. Per germline, CDR1 MNHNS and CDR2 SASEGT. The length of the CDR3 is 15 residues. CDR3 nucleotides: TGTGCCAGCAGTGCCCCTCCATCACAGGGGAATGAGCAGTTCTTC. Residues: CASSAPPSQGNEQFF.

The chain couples TRBV5-4 to TRBJ2-4, with D hard to call. Per the germline V gene, CDR1 is SGHNT and CDR2 is YYREEE (reference sequence). Trimming stripped 3 bases from V and 3 bases from J, with 16 bases between. The CDR3 loop spans 16 amino acids. CDR3 residues: CASSSTRGVGKNIQYF. The CDR3 DNA reads TGTGCCAGCAGCTCTACACGTGGCGTAGGCAAAAACATTCAGTACTTC.

The chain links TRBV5-7 to TRBJ2-6; D is uncertain. Being an ORF, TRBV5-7 has a function that is uncertain. The V and J ends lost 7 bases and 5 bases respectively, with 19 bases between them. This CDR3 has 16 residues. The CDR3 DNA reads as TGTGCCAGCTCCGTTTGCGTACAAAGTCGGGCCAACGTCCTGACTTTC. Translating it yields CASSVCVQSRANVLTF.